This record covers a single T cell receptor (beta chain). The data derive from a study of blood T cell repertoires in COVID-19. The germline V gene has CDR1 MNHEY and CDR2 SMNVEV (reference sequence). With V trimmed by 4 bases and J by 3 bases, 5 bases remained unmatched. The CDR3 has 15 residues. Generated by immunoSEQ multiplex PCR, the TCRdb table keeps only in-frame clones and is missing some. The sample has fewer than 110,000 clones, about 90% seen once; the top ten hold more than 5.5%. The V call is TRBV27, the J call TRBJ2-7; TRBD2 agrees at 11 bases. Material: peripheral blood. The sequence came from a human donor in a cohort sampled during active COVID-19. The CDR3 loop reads CASSWYGTSGYEQYF. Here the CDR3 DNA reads TGTGCCAGCAGTTGGTACGGGACTAGCGGCTACGAGCAGTACTTC.